The 8 T cell receptor beta chains listed next were all sequenced from one sample in a study of T cell responses to AZD1222 COVID-19 vaccine. Profiling relied on immunoSEQ multiplex PCR, and the TCRdb table lists in-frame clones only, not all of them. This table holds more than 150,000 clones, roughly 92% found once. The sample in question was peripheral blood, obtained 28 days after the second AZD1222 dose. The receptors stem from an adult who received the AZD1222 COVID-19 vaccine.

This clone was counted once. The chain links TRBV4-1 to TRBJ1-5; a possible D gene is TRBD1 (6 bases). The CDR3 is made up of 15 amino acids. Trimming took off 5 bases at V and 4 bases at J, with 15 bases between the two ends. Germline CDR1 and CDR2: MGHRA and YSYEKL. Here the CDR3 DNA reads TGCGCCAGCAGCAGCCAGGGGTCATCAAATCAGCCCCAGCATTTT. As protein: CASSSQGSSNQPQHF.

This chain joins TRBV2 and TRBJ1-2; no firm D call. The V end lost 6 bases, the J end lost 1 base, and 9 bases lay between the germline ends. This CDR3 region has 13 residues. Per the germline V gene, CDR1 is SNHLY and CDR2 is FYNNEI. In DNA form, the CDR3 reads TGTGCCAGCAGCCCAGGCCTTAACTATGGCTACACCTTC. Translation gives CASSPGLNYGYTF.

The chain has TRBV7-2 and TRBJ2-7, with D unresolved. The germline V gene has CDR1 SGHTA and CDR2 FQGNSA. This CDR3 is built from 15 residues. The V and J ends lost 0 bases and 6 bases respectively, with 15 bases between them. The DNA of the CDR3 is TGTGCCAGCAGCTTAGCGGGCCCCTGGGTGGGCGAGCAGTACTTC. Its protein is CASSLAGPWVGEQYF.

This sequence joins TRBV6-5 and TRBJ2-1, with D perhaps matching TRBD2 (6 bases). This CDR3 region has 15 residues. V lost 7 bases to trimming and J lost 4 bases, with 17 bases between them. Germline V gives CDR1 MNHEY, CDR2 SVGAGI. CDR3 DNA sequence: TGTGCCAGCAAGGAGACTAGGGGAATTTACAATGAGCAGTTCTTC. Translation: CASKETRGIYNEQFF.

The chain has TRBV28 and TRBJ1-2, with unresolved D. CDR3 size: 13 residues. V shed 6 bases and J shed 4 bases, with 12 bases lying between them. Germline V CDR1 and CDR2: MDHEN, SYDVKM. CDR3 protein: CASSLDYSYGYTF. In DNA, the CDR3 is TGTGCCAGCAGCCTCGACTATTCCTATGGCTACACCTTC.

This CDR3 reads CASSSRQGASYEQYF. CDR3 nucleotide sequence: TGTGCCAGCAGCTCCAGACAGGGGGCCTCCTACGAGCAGTACTTC. The chain has TRBV11-3 and TRBJ2-7; 10 bases are a match to TRBD1. Trimming took 4 bases from V and 0 from J; bases not matched to a gene: 3. The CDR3 has 15 amino acids. The germline CDR1 and CDR2 sequences are SGHNT and YENEEA.

This chain joins TRBV11-3 and TRBJ2-1; TRBD2 matches 10 bases. The germline V gene encodes CDR1 SGHNT and CDR2 YENEEA. This CDR3 spans 15 amino acids. The J segment lost 8 bases and the V segment lost 0 bases, leaving 4 bases of the junction unmatched. DNA of the CDR3: TGTGCCAGCAGCTTAGAACAAGCGGGAGGGGATGAGCAGTTCTTC. Its protein is CASSLEQAGGDEQFF. Full variable domain (missing parts from reference TRBV11-3 and TRBJ2-1): EAGVVQSPRYKIIEKKQPVAFWCNPISGHNTLYWYLQNLGQGPELLIRYENEEAVDDSQLPKDRFSAERLKGVDSTLKIQPAELGDSAVYLCASSLEQAGGDEQFFGPGTRLTVL.

V and J are TRBV11-2 and TRBJ2-3; TRBD2 matches at 7 bases. The CDR3 totals 17 residues. The J segment lost 1 base and the V segment lost 0 bases, leaving 7 bases of the junction unmatched. CDR1 is SGHAT and CDR2 is FQNNGV in the germline V gene. The CDR3 spells CASSLEKGGVGTDTQYF. CDR3 coding DNA: TGTGCCAGCAGCTTAGAAAAGGGAGGGGTGGGCACAGATACGCAGTATTTT.